The clone carrying this TCR beta chain was found a few times. Antigen: not known. The data were taken from a study of beta chain features in type 1 diabetes. Turning to the study itself: The study examined 107,917,701 sorted cells across all samples.

The study, taken as a whole, reports: Within each of all four CD4+ subsets, Type 1 diabetes patients had TCRB CDR3s that were moderately but significantly shorter. For type 1 diabetes patients, VDJ junctions showed fewer insertions and more deletions.

This CDR3 region has 14 residues. Deletions cut 1 base from V and 6 bases from J, with 11 bases between. CDR1 and CDR2 from the germline V gene are KGHSH and LQKENI. The whole isolated RNA underwent reverse transcription, so sequencing captured expressed TCRB transcripts. An average around 3.5 million reads came from naive, central memory and regulatory T cell samples. Generated by immunoSEQ multiplex PCR, the TCRdb table keeps only in-frame clones and is missing some. In the table there are 150,000 to 200,000 clones, 8% to 9.5% of which are singletons. The sample consisted of central memory CD4+ T cells from blood. The chain employs TRBV18 and TRBJ2-3; a possible D gene is TRBD2 (5 bases). This clonotype was obtained from a woman under 30 with type 1 diabetes. The DNA for the CDR3 is TGTGCCAGCTCACCACAGGCGAGAGGGGATACGCAGTATTTT. This codes for CASSPQARGDTQYF.